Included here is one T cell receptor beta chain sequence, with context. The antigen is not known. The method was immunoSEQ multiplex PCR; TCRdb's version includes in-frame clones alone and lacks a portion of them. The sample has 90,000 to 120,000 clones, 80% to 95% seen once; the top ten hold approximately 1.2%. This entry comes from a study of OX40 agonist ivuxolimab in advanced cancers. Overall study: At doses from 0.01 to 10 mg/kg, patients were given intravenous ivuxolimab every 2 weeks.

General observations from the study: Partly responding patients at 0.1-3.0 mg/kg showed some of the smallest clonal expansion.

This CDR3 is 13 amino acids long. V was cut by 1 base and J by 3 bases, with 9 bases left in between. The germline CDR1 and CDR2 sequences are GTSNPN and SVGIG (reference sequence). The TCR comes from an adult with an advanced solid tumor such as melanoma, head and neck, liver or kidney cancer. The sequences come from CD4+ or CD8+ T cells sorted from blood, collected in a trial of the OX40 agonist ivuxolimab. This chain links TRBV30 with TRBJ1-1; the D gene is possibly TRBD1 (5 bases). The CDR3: CAWSEGLDTEAFF. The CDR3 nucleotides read TGTGCCTGGAGTGAGGGGTTAGACACTGAAGCTTTCTTT.